This T cell receptor beta chain was found in a study of response to subunit inactivated influenza vaccine. Germline V gene data show CDR1 as SGHRS and CDR2 as YFSETQ. The CDR3 sequence is 16 residues long. V was shortened by 0 bases and J by 1 base, with 11 bases between the two germline ends. TCRdb analysed the RT-PCR reads with MiXCR anew, one entry per CDR3 protein. Here the sample spans around 580,000 distinct CDR3 sequences, approximately 12% being singletons. Sequencing was performed on PBMCs from blood, taken on the day of vaccination. This receptor was taken from a man between 50 and 59 years old who received an inactivated influenza vaccine. V usage is TRBV5-1 and J usage is TRBJ2-1, with D perhaps TRBD2 (5 bases). CDR3 bases: TGCGCCAGCAGCTTGGATAGGACTCGATCCTACAATGAGCAGTTCTTC. It yields the protein CASSLDRTRSYNEQFF.